This record concerns one TCR beta chain sequence. Its antigen remains unidentified. Other DNA sequences in the sample encode the same CDR3. TCRdb's copy holds only in-frame clones and misses some; the assay was immunoSEQ multiplex PCR. The table shows some 120,000 clones, with about 89% occurring only once. This entry belongs to a study of T cell responses to AZD1222 COVID-19 vaccine. Whole-study findings and limits: Repertoires were sampled only after the peak T cell response. The donor cohort was predominantly white British with a female majority, and clonal diversity may have been underestimated.

The CDR3 contains 13 residues. Germline V gene data show CDR1 as SGDLS and CDR2 as YYNGEE. Trimming cost V 4 bases and J 4 bases; bases outside gene matches: 4. The V gene is TRBV9, the J gene TRBJ1-2; 7 bases fit TRBD1. The origin of this receptor is an adult in good health. The sequencing used peripheral blood, collected on day 0 of MenACWY control vaccination. The CDR3 loop is CASSTGTAYGYTF. The DNA of the CDR3 is TGTGCCAGCAGCACCGGGACAGCCTATGGCTACACCTTC. Using reference TRBV9 and TRBJ1-2 for the parts outside the CDR3, the full variable domain is DSGVTQTPKHLITATGQRVTLRCSPRSGDLSVYWYQQSLDQGLQFLIQYYNGEERAKGNILERFSAQQFPDLHSELNLSSLELGDSALYFCASSTGTAYGYTFGSGTRLTVV.